The present T cell receptor (beta chain) was sequenced within a study of T-cell memory formation after mild COVID-19. MiXCR, run by TCRdb on the 5' RACE reads, gives a single entry per CDR3 protein. The data hold roughly 43,000 distinct CDR3 sequences, with 7.5% to 10% observed a single time. Unmatched junction bases numbered 2, after V lost 2 bases and J lost 1 base. This CDR3 region has 15 residues. Germline V gives CDR1 LGHDT, CDR2 YNNKEL (reference sequence). This clonotype qualifies as medium-sized (0.01 to 0.1%). The chain couples TRBV3-1 to TRBJ2-7; TRBD1 matches 10 bases. The sample was PBMCs or a T cell subset sorted from them (not recorded which). The TCR was taken from an adult woman who had mild COVID-19 (a few samples of this study predate the infection). Cell type and time point are not known. CDR3 sequence reads: CASSQPGQGSYEQYF. The CDR3 coding sequence is TGTGCCAGCAGCCAACCGGGACAGGGGTCCTACGAGCAGTACTTC.